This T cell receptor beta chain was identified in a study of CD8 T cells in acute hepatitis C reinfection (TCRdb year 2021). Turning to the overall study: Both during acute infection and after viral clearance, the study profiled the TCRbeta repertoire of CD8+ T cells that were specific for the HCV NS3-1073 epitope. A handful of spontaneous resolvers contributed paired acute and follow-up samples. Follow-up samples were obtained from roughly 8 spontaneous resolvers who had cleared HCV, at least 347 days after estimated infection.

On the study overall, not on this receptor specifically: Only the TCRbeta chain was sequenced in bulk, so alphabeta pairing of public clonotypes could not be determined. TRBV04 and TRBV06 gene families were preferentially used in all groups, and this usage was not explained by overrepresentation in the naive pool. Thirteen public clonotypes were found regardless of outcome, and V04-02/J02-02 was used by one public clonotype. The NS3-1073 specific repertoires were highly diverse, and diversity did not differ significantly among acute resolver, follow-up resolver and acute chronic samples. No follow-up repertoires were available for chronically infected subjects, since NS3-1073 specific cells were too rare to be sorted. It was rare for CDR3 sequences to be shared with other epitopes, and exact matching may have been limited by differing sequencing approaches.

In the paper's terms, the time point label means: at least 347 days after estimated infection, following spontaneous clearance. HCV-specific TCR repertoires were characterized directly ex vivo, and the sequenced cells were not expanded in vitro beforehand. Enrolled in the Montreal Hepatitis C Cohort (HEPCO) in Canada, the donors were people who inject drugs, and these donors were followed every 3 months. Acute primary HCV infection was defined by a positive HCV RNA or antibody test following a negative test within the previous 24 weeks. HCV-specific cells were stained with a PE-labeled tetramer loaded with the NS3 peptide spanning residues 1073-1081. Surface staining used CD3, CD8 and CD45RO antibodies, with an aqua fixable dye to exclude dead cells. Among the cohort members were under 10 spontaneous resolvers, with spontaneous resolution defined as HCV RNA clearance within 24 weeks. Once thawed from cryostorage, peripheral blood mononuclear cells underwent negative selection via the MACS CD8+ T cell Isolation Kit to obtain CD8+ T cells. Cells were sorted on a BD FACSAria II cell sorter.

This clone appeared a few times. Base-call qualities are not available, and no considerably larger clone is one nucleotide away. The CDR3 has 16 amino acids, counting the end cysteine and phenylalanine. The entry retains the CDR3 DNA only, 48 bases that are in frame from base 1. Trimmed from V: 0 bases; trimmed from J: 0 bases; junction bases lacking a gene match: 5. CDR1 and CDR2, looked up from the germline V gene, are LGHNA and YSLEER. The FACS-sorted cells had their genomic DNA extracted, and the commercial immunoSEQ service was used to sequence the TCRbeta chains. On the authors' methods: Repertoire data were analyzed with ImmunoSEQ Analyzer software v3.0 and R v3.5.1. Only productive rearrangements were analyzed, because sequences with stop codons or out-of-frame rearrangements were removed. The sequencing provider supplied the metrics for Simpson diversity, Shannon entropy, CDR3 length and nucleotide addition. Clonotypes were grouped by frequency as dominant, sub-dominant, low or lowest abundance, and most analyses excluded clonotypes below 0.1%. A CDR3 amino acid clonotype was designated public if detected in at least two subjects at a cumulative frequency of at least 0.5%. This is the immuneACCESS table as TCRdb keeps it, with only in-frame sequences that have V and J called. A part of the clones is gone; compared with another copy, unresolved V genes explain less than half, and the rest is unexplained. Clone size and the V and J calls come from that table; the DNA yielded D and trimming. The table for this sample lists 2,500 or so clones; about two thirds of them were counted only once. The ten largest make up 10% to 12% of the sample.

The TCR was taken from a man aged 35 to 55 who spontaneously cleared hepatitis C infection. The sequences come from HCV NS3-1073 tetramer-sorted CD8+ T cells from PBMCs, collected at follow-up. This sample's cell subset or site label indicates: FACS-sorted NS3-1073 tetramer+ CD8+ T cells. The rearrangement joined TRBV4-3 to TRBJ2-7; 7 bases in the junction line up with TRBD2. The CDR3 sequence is CASSQEVGGSSYEQYF. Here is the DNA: TGCGCCAGCAGCCAAGAAGTCGGCGGGAGCTCCTACGAGCAGTACTTC.